This entry is about one TCR beta chain. The clone's antigen remains unknown. Base qualities are not provided; no much larger clone lies one nucleotide away. The Qiagen DNeasy kit was used to extract genomic DNA both from unsorted PBMCs and from the negatively selected CD4+ and CD8+ fractions. Amplification of TCR beta CDR3 regions was done by immunoSEQ multiplex PCR with primers that anneal to V and J segments. Amplification bias was minimized using a synthetic immune receptor repertoire, and residual bias was removed computationally after sequencing. From the authors' description of their analysis: Repertoire diversity was quantified as the Shannon entropy index using custom Python scripts. Unsorted, CD4+ and CD8+ repertoires were examined separately, except in combined analyses, for which CD4+ and CD8+ sequences were merged in silico. Clonal expansion was defined as a frequency increase of at least 2-fold after treatment compared with C1D1, and clones undetected at baseline were assigned a pseudocount of 0.5. Clones with 0 or 1 copy at C1D1 were defined as singleton clones, while clones with 2 or more copies were defined as non-singleton clones. By matching protein sequences in sorted samples from the same patient, clones expanded in unsorted samples were annotated as CD4+, CD8+ or unknown. Wilcoxon tests on paired samples were used to test changes in diversity from C1D1 to C4D1. TCRdb retrieved this table from immuneACCESS and kept in-frame rearrangements only. Not all clones are present; in checked studies, unresolved V genes account for under half, and no reason is known for the remainder. The DNA was the basis for D and trimming; V, J and clone size are from that table. Here the sample has around 45,000 clones; 88% occur a single time. Just over 9% of the sample lies in the top ten.

Explained via the paper, the time point label denotes: cycle 1 day 1 (C1D1), immediately before nivolumab initiation. Every trial patient had relapsed after autologous stem cell transplantation, and cohorts A, B and C differed in prior brentuximab vedotin exposure. The trial cohort included more than 55 patients with relapsed/refractory classical Hodgkin lymphoma, and each patient had a best overall response of complete response, partial response or progressive disease. In the multi-cohort phase II CheckMate 205 trial, trial patients received single-agent nivolumab. An independent review committee assessed best overall response using the 2007 International Working Group response criteria. Trial PBMCs were collected just before the start of nivolumab (C1D1) and during therapy at cycle 2 day 1 and cycle 4 day 1. Peripheral blood was collected in 8 mL Vacutainer Cell Preparation Tubes, from which PBMCs were isolated by centrifugation and then cryopreserved.

These data are taken from a study of PD-1 blockade in classical Hodgkin lymphoma (TCRdb year 2020). About the study as a whole: Nivolumab dosing was 3 mg/kg intravenously every 2 weeks, continuing until either disease progression or unacceptable toxicity. To define a peripheral blood immune signature of response to PD-1 blockade in classical Hodgkin lymphoma, the study combined TCR beta sequencing with CyTOF. Broad study findings and their caveats: Patients starting nivolumab less than 1 year after ASCT had lower diversity and were excluded from later analyses to avoid confounding by immune reconstitution. CD4+ but not CD8+ TCR diversity rose significantly by C4D1 (p=0.0027 vs p=0.16), most apparent in complete responders (p=0.02). The study was limited to a single clinical trial cohort, and causes of repertoire differences, possibly disease activity or prior therapy, remained undefined. Among trial patients, those achieving complete response had baseline diversity similar to that of newly diagnosed patients, while diversity was significantly lower in partial responders and progressors. Baseline TCR diversity was reported to be lower in newly diagnosed patients than in healthy donors, and even lower in relapsed/refractory patients.

Reading from cysteine to phenylalanine, the CDR3 counts 13 amino acids. Only the CDR3 DNA stays, 39 bases, in frame from base 1. Based on the germline V gene (reference sequence), the CDR1 and CDR2 sequences are MNHEY and SMNVEV. Relative to germline, V is 0 bases shorter and J is 6 bases shorter, with 6 bases between their ends. The sequence joins TRBV27 to TRBJ2-1, with the D gene not clear enough to name. The sample here was peripheral blood mononuclear cells (PBMCs), taken at baseline. The sequence was collected from a human donor with classical Hodgkin lymphoma. The CDR3: CASSLSIRNEQFF. The DNA sequence reads TGTGCCAGCAGTTTATCGATACGCAATGAGCAGTTCTTC.